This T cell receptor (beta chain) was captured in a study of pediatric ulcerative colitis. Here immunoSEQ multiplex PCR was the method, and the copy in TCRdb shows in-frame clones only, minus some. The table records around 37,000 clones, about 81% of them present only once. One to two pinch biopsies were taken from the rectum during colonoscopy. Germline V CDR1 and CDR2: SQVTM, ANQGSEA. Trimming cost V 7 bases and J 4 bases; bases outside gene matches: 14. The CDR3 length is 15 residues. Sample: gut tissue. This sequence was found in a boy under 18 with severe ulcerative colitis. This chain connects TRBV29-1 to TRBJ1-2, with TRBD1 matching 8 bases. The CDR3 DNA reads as TGCAGCGGCCTGGATGGCAGGGGGCTCAGCTATGGCTACACCTTC. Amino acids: CSGLDGRGLSYGYTF.